The T cell receptor (beta chain) under discussion was sequenced for a study of shared clonotypes between healthy human individuals. CD4+ cells underwent separation, giving CD45RA+ naive and CD45RA-negative memory subsets. The germline V and J ends were trimmed by 0 bases and 5 bases, with 20 bases remaining between them. The CDR3 length is 18 residues. Germline assignment: CDR1 SGHTA and CDR2 FQGNSA. Concerning this clone: The antigen remains undetermined.

The repertoire was sequenced with immunoSEQ multiplex PCR; TCRdb's copy has only in-frame clones and lacks some. This table has approximately 1.4 million clones, under 99% appearing once. Study findings and constraints: Clonotypes that were shared across a handful of donors made up approximately 5.1% of naive CD4 clonotypes.

J is TRBJ2-1 and V is TRBV7-2, with no clear D. The receptor was derived from a young man in good health. Sequenced material: naive CD4+ T cells sorted from blood. As to subset: CD45RA+ positively selected. CDR3 region: CASSLASFTDTTNNEQFF. The CDR3 bases are TGTGCCAGCAGCTTAGCGTCTTTTACAGACACAACAAACAATGAGCAGTTCTTC. The entire variable domain, with the rest obtained from reference TRBV7-2 and TRBJ2-1, is as follows: GAGVSQSPSNKVTEKGKDVELRCDPISGHTALYWYRQSLGQGLEFLIYFQGNSAPDKSGLPSDRFSAERTGGSVSTLTIQRTQQEDSAVYLCASSLASFTDTTNNEQFFGPGTRLTVL.